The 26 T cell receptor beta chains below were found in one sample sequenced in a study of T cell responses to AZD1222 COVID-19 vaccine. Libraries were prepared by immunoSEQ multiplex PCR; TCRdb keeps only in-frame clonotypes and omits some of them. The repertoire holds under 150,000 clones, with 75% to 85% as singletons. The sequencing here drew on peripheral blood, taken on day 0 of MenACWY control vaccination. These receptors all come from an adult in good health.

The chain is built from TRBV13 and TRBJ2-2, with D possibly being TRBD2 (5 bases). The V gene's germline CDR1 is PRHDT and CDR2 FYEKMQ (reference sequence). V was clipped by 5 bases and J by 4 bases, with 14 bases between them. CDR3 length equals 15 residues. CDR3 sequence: CASSIRTSTTGELFF. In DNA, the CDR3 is TGTGCCAGCAGCATTAGGACTTCTACCACCGGGGAGCTGTTTTTT.

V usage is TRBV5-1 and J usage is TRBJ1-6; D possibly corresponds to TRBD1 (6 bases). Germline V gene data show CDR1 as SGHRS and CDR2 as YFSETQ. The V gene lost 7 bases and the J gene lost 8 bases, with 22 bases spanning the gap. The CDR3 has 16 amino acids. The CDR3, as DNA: TGCGCCAGCTCCCTGCGGGGGGGCGCAGGGGATTCACCCCTCCACTTT. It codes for CASSLRGGAGDSPLHF. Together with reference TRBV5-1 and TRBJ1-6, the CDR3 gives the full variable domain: KAGVTQTPRYLIKTRGQQVTLSCSPISGHRSVSWYQQTPGQGLQFLFEYFSETQRNKGNFPGRFSGRQFSNSRSEMNVSTLELGDSALYLCASSLRGGAGDSPLHFGNGTRLTVT.

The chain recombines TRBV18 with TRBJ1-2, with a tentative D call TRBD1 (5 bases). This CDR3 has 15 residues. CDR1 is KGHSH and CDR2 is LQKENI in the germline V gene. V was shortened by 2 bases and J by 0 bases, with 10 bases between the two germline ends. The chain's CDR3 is CASSPDSITNYGYTF. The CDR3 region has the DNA TGTGCCAGCTCACCAGACAGTATCACTAACTATGGCTACACCTTC.

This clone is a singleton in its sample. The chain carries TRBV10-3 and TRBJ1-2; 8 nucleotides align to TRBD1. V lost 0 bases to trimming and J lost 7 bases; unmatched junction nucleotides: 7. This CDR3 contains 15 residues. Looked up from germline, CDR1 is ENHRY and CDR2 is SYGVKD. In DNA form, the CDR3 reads TGTGCCATCAGTGAGTCGGCAGGGGGCTCCCTTGGCTACACCTTC. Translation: CAISESAGGSLGYTF.

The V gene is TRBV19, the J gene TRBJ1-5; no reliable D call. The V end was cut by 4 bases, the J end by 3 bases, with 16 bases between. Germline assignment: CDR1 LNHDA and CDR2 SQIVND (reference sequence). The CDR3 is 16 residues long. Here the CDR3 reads CASSNKDGLYNQPQHF. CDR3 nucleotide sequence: TGTGCCAGTAGTAATAAAGACGGCCTCTACAATCAGCCCCAGCATTTT.

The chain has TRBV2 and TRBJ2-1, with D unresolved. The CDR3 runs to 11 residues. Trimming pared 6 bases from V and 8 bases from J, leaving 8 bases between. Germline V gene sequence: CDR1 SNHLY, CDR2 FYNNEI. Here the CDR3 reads CASRVGDEQFF. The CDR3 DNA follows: TGTGCCAGCAGGGTCGGCGATGAGCAGTTCTTC.

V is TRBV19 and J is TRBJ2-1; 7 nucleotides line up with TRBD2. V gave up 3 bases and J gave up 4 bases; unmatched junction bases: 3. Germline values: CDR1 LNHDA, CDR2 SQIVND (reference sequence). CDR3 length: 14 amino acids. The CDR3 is CASSMWGGYNEQFF. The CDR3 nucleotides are TGTGCCAGTAGTATGTGGGGGGGGTACAATGAGCAGTTCTTC.

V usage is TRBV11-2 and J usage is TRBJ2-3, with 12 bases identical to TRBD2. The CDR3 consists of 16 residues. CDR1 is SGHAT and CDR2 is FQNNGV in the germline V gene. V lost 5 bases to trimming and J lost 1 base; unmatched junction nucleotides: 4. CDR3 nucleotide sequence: TGTGCCAGCAGCGCCCGACTAGCGGGGGGCACAGATACGCAGTATTTT. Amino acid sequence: CASSARLAGGTDTQYF.

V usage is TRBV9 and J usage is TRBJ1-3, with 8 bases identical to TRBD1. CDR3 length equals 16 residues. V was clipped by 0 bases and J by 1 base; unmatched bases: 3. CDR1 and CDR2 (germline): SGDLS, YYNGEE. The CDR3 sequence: CASSVDRGASGNTIYF. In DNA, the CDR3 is TGTGCCAGCAGCGTAGACAGGGGGGCTTCTGGAAACACCATATATTTT.

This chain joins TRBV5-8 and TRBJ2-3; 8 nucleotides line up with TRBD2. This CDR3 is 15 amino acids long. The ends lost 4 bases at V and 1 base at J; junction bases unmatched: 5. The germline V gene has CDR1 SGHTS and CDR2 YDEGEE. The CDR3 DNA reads TGTGCCAGCAGCCCGGGACTAGTTGGCACAGATACGCAGTATTTT. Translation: CASSPGLVGTDTQYF. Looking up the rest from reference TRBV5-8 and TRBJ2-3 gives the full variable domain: EAGVTQSPTHLIKTRGQQATLRCSPISGHTSVYWYQQALGLGLQFLLWYDEGEERNRGNFPPRFSGRQFPNYSSELNVNALELEDSALYLCASSPGLVGTDTQYFGPGTRLTVL.

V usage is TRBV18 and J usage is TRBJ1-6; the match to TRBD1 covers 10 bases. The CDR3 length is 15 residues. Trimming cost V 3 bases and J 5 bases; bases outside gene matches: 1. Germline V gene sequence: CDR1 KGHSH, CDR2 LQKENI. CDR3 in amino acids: CASSPTGGHNSPLHF. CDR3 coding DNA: TGTGCCAGCTCACCGACAGGGGGCCATAATTCACCCCTCCACTTT.

The CDR3 DNA sequence: TGTGCCAGCAGCTTAGACAGGTGGAGGGGCTACACCTTC. Residues: CASSLDRWRGYTF. The V gene is TRBV11-3, the J gene TRBJ1-2; D is unclear. CDR3 length equals 13 residues. Trimming cost V 0 bases and J 8 bases, with 10 bases left between them. Germline lookup yields CDR1 SGHNT and CDR2 YENEEA.

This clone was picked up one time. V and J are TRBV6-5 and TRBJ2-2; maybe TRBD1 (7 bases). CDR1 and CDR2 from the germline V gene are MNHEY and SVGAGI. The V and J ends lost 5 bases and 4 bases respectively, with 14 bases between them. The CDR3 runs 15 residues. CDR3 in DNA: TGTGCCAGCAGTACTTTCCAGGGGGGCACCGGGGAGCTGTTTTTT. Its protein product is CASSTFQGGTGELFF.

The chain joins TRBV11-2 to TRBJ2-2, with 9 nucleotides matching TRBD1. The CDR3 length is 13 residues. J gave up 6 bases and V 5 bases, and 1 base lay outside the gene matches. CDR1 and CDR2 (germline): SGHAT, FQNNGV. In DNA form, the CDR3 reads TGTGCCAGCAGCCGGGACAGGGCCGGGGAGCTGTTTTTT. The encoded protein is CASSRDRAGELFF.

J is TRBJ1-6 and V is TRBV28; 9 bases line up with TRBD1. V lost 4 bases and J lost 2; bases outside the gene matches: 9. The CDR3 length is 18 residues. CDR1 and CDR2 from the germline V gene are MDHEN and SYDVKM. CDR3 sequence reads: CASSSDRGFRTYNSPLHF. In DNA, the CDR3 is TGTGCCAGCAGTTCGGACAGGGGATTTAGGACCTATAATTCACCCCTCCACTTT.

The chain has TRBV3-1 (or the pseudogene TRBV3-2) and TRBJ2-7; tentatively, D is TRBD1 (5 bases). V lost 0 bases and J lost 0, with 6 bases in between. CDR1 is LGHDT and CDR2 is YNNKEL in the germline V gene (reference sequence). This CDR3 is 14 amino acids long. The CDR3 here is CASSQDRVSYEQYF. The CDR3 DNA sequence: TGTGCCAGCAGCCAAGACAGGGTCTCCTACGAGCAGTACTTC.

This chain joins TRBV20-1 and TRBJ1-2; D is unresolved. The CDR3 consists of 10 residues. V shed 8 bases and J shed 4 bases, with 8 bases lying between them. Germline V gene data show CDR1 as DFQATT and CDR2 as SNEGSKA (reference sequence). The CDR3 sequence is CSLNSYGYTF. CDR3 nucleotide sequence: TGCAGTTTGAACAGCTATGGCTACACCTTC.

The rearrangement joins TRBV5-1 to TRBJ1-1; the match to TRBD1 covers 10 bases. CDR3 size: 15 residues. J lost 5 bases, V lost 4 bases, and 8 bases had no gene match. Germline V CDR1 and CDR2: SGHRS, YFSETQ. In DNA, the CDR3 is TGCGCCAGCAGCCCTTGGACAGGGGGAGGGACTGAAGCTTTCTTT. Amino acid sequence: CASSPWTGGGTEAFF. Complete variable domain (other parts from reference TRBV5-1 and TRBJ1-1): KAGVTQTPRYLIKTRGQQVTLSCSPISGHRSVSWYQQTPGQGLQFLFEYFSETQRNKGNFPGRFSGRQFSNSRSEMNVSTLELGDSALYLCASSPWTGGGTEAFFGQGTRLTVV.

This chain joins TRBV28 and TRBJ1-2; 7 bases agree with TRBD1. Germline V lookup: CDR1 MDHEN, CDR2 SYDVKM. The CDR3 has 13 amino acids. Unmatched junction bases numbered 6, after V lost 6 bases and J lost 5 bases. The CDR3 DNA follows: TGTGCCAGCAGCTGGACAGGTGAATATGGCTACACCTTC. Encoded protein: CASSWTGEYGYTF.

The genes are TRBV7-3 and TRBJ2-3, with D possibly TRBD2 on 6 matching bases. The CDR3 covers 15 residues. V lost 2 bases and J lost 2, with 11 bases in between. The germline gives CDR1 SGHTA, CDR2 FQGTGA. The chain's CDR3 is CASSLLGLNTDTQYF. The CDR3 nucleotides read TGTGCCAGCAGCTTATTGGGACTTAACACAGATACGCAGTATTTT.

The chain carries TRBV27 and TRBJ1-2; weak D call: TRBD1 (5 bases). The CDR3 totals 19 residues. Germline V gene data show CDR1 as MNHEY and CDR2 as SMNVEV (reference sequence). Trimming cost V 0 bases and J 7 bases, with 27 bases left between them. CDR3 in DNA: TGTGCCAGCAGTTTATCCGGGTTGGGCAGGGATACGGTATGGGGTGGCTACACCTTC. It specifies CASSLSGLGRDTVWGGYTF.

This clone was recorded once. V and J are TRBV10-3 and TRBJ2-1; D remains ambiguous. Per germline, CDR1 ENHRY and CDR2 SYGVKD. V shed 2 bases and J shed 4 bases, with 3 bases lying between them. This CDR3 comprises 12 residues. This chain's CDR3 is CAISEEYNEQFF. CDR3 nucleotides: TGTGCCATCAGTGAGGAGTACAATGAGCAGTTCTTC.

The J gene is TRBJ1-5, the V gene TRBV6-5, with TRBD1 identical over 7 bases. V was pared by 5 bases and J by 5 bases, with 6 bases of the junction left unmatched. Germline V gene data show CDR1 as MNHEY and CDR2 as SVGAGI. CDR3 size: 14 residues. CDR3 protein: CASSPRQGHQPQHF. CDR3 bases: TGTGCCAGCAGTCCTCGACAGGGCCATCAGCCCCAGCATTTT.

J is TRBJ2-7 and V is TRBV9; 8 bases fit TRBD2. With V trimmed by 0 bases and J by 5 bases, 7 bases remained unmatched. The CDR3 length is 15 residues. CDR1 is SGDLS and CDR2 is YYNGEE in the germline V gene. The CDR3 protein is CASSVVGGGSDEQYF. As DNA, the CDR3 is TGTGCCAGCAGCGTAGTAGGCGGGGGGTCCGACGAGCAGTACTTC.

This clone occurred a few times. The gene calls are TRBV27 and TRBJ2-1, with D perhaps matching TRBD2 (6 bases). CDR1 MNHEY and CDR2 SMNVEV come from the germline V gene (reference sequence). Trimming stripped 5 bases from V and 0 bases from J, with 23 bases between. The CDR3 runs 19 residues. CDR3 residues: CASSPSVGTSKNSYNEQFF. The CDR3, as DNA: TGTGCCAGCAGTCCCAGCGTCGGGACTTCCAAAAACTCCTACAATGAGCAGTTCTTC.

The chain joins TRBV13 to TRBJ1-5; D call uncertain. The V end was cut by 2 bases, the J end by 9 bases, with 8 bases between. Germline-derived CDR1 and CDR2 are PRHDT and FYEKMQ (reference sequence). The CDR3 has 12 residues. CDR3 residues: CASSLMASPQHF. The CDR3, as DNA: TGTGCCAGCAGCTTAATGGCGTCGCCCCAGCATTTT.